This TCR beta chain comes out of a study of shared clonotypes between healthy human individuals (TCRdb year 2020). Broadly, across the study: Three men and a couple of women, aged 18 to 49 years, made up the cohort. To increase sequencing depth and limit assay-specific biases, different laboratories used diverse techniques to prepare libraries and sequence TCR repertoires. The study deeply sequenced blood TCR repertoires of about 5 healthy adults to estimate repertoire size and the extent of clonotype sharing between individuals. Leukapheresis yielded between about 0.85 and 10 billion PBMCs per donor. For each donor, CD4 naive and CD4 memory were each given three plates, CD8 naive was given two plates, and CD8 memory was given one plate.

For the CD8 naive samples, CD45RO-negative cells were positively selected for CCR7, yielding a CD45RA+CCR7+ population from which TemRA cells were excluded. Healthy HIV-negative adults with no recently reported acute infections or vaccinations were included as donors. Every donor was a Caucasian adult residing in Nashville, Tennessee, USA. Blood was obtained by leukapheresis, after which PBMCs were separated by Ficoll-Histopaque density gradient centrifugation and cryopreserved in liquid nitrogen vapor phase. Purity and quantity of every magnetically sorted T cell population were checked by analytical flow cytometry. From each sorted fraction, genomic DNA was isolated and quantified by UV absorbance on a Nanodrop 2000c. The paper's findings and limits, for the study overall: Pairwise subsampling indicated that sequencing depth was expected to affect the degree of clonotype sharing among donors. Sampling was restricted to blood, and TCR repertoires in tissues likely differ from the TCR repertoires found in blood. Rarefaction of sorted-subset datasets indicated incomplete sequencing despite the large sequencing depth. Larger estimated clonotype richness was generally found for naive subsets than for memory subsets. Across a handful of donors, approximately 4.9% of naive CD4, approximately 3.5% of naive CD8, 2% to 2.5% of memory CD4, and approximately 0.4% of memory CD8 clonotypes were shared. Because the study included a small number of donors, the genetic and exposure-history diversity represented was limited. Higher generation probabilities were observed for clonotypes shared by all four sorted-subset donors than for non-shared clonotypes.

As for this clone: Its antigen specificity is not known. Qualities for individual bases were not recorded, and no much larger clone is one base off.

Using the deep immunoSEQ assay, multiplex PCR amplified TCR CDR3 regions from genomic DNA. For each cell subset, the extracted genomic DNA was distributed evenly across all wells of several immunoSEQ 96-well plates, and each plate served as one replicate. For sorted subsets, each replicate PCR was loaded with roughly 190 ng genomic DNA, equivalent to some 31,000 T cell genomes. Purified libraries were quantified with a Qubit 3.0 fluorometer, sized on a Bioanalyzer 2100, and re-quantified with the KAPA Library Quantification kit. A separate single-read 150-cycle Illumina NextSeq 550 flow cell was used to sequence each immunoSEQ 96-well plate. As for the original processing: Because the immunoSEQ output held only junctional sequences and lacked quality scores, the filtering could not match the filtering applied to full-length reads. To assign V/J genes and CDR3, sequences were annotated using PyIR, a Python wrapper for IgBLAST v1.9, with IMGT germline references. Reads were removed for weak V/J assignments (E-value above 1e-6), missing CDR3, stop codons, out-of-frame junctions, or ambiguous translated residues. V3J clonotypes were defined as sequences sharing the same inferred V gene, J gene, and CDR3 amino acid sequence. The percentage overlap between two repertoires was calculated by dividing the number of shared unique clonotypes by the size of the smaller repertoire. RTK rarefaction, the Chao1 estimator, and Recon v2.1 estimates of unobserved clonotypes were used to assess repertoire richness. For all TCRbeta clonotypes obtained by the gDNA method from a handful of donors, generation probabilities were computed with OLGA. TCRdb retrieved this table from immuneACCESS and kept in-frame rearrangements only. Not all clones are present; in checked studies, unresolved V genes account for under half, and no reason is known for the remainder. D and trimming were read from the DNA, whereas the V and J calls and clone size are those reported in that table. The sample yields fewer than 1 million clones; 95% to 97% were counted once. The top ten constitute around 0.21% of the sample.

At the junction V is shortened by 10 bases and J by 0 bases; bases outside the gene matches: 10. The CDR3 holds 15 amino acids from the cysteine to the phenylalanine. Only CDR3 DNA remains: 45 bases, in frame from the first base. The sequence was obtained from a man aged 25-40 years in good health. The chain links TRBV5-3 with TRBJ2-5, with 9 junctional bases fitting TRBD2. TRBV5-3 is labeled an ORF, and its function is uncertain. Source material: naive CD8+ T cells sorted from blood. What this sample's cell subset or site label stands for: CD45RA+CCR7+. The nucleotide sequence reads TGTGCCCATAGTAGCGGGAGTTCGTACCAAGAGACCCAGTACTTC. It encodes CAHSSGSSYQETQYF.